The 30 T cell receptor beta chains given below trace back to one sample, sequenced in a study of CD8 T cells in ankylosing spondylitis. TCRdb recomputed calls from the 5' RACE reads with MiXCR, one row per CDR3 protein. The data contain 150,000 or so distinct CDR3 sequences, about a third of them singletons. The sequenced material came from synovial fluid, either unsorted or a sorted T cell fraction (not recorded which). These TCRs come from a male donor with ankylosing spondylitis.

This clonotype was recorded at least ten times. The chain carries TRBV2 and TRBJ1-6, with 9 bases matching TRBD1. CDR3 length equals 14 residues. Germline CDR1 is SNHLY and CDR2 is FYNNEI. With V trimmed by 8 bases and J by 5 bases, 4 bases remained unmatched. DNA for the CDR3: TGTGCCAGCGTGGGGACAGGGAATAATTCACCCCTCCACTTT. Translated, it gives CASVGTGNNSPLHF.

The V and J genes are TRBV6-1 and TRBJ1-1, with 7 bases identical to TRBD1. The CDR3 length is 14 residues. Germline lookup yields CDR1 MNHNS and CDR2 SASEGT. Trimming removed 5 bases from V and 4 bases from J; junction bases left unmatched: 7. The CDR3 loop reads CASSKQGQGTEAFF. The CDR3 DNA follows: TGTGCCAGCAGTAAACAGGGGCAGGGCACTGAAGCTTTCTTT.

The chain uses TRBV30 and TRBJ1-1, with D unclear. V was cut by 4 bases and J by 6 bases, with 12 bases left in between. The CDR3 contains 12 residues. Germline V CDR1 and CDR2: GTSNPN, SVGIG (reference sequence). The CDR3 sequence is CAWKGVIPEAFF. CDR3 bases: TGTGCCTGGAAAGGAGTTATCCCTGAAGCTTTCTTT.

The chain has TRBV20-1 and TRBJ2-5, with D perhaps TRBD1 (5 bases). Germline loops: CDR1 DFQATT, CDR2 SNEGSKA (reference sequence). This CDR3 has 14 amino acids. V lost 4 bases, J lost 7 bases, and 19 bases lay in between. CDR3: CSATPWGPRSTQYF. CDR3 sequence (DNA): TGCAGTGCTACACCATGGGGCCCTCGTTCGACCCAGTACTTC.

V usage is TRBV11-2 and J usage is TRBJ1-1; D is uncertain. V dropped 6 bases and J dropped 3 bases, with 29 bases sitting between them. CDR1 SGHAT and CDR2 FQNNGV come from the germline V gene. There are 19 residues in the CDR3. The CDR3 DNA follows: TGTGCCAGCAGACCGGACGGGGTTAGGTGGCCGGGCTGGGACACTGAAGCTTTCTTT. Protein product: CASRPDGVRWPGWDTEAFF.

CDR3 sequence reads: CASSPGGPCNEQFF. The DNA of the CDR3 is TGTGCCAGCAGCCCCGGGGGTCCTTGCAATGAGCAGTTCTTC. The chain carries TRBV5-6 and TRBJ2-1, with TRBD2 as a possible D gene (6 bases). The germline V gene encodes CDR1 SGHDT and CDR2 YYEEEE. Trimming removed 4 bases at V and 6 bases at J, with 14 bases between. This CDR3 contains 14 residues.

The chain combines TRBV20-1 with TRBJ2-7; TRBD1 might be the D (5 bases). The CDR3 consists of 14 residues. V lost 2 bases and J 0 bases, leaving 11 bases between the germline ends. Per the germline V gene, CDR1 is DFQATT and CDR2 is SNEGSKA (reference sequence). CDR3 protein: CSARSPTVSYEQYF. Here the CDR3 DNA reads TGCAGTGCTAGATCCCCGACAGTCTCCTACGAGCAGTACTTC.

V gene TRBV12-3 or TRBV12-4 combines with J gene TRBJ2-1; TRBD2 might be the D (5 bases). The V end was cut by 9 bases, the J end by 5 bases, with 20 bases between. The CDR3 contains 15 residues. This CDR3 reads CASRESSVRNNEQFF. CDR3 nucleotide sequence: TGTGCCAGTAGGGAGAGTAGTGTACGTAACAATGAGCAGTTCTTC.

This clonotype has a handful of counts. J is TRBJ1-6 and V is TRBV20-1; D is undetermined. This CDR3 is built from 15 residues. V was trimmed by 5 bases and J by 10 bases, leaving 21 bases between them. Germline CDR1 is DFQATT and CDR2 is SNEGSKA (reference sequence). CDR3 sequence (DNA): TGCAGTGCTCCGTTTGCGGGTGGGAGAGGATCACCCCTCCACTTT. Translated, it gives CSAPFAGGRGSPLHF.

This clonotype appeared many times. V is TRBV20-1 and J is TRBJ1-5; TRBD1 might be the D (5 bases). The CDR3 extends over 14 amino acids. The germline gives CDR1 DFQATT, CDR2 SNEGSKA (reference sequence). Trimming took off 5 bases at V and 6 bases at J, with 17 bases between the two ends. For the CDR3, the DNA is TGCAGTGCTGGGCCAGGGCCCTGGCGTCAGCCCCAGCATTTT. Its translation: CSAGPGPWRQPQHF.

The chain recombines TRBV20-1 with TRBJ2-7, with 14 bases lining up with TRBD2. The CDR3 runs 16 residues. V trimming: 4 bases; J trimming: 4 bases; junction bases outside the gene matches: 9. The germline V gene encodes CDR1 DFQATT and CDR2 SNEGSKA (reference sequence). This chain's CDR3 is CSAKTGTSGSGYEQYF. The DNA of the CDR3 is TGCAGTGCTAAAACCGGGACTAGCGGGAGTGGGTACGAGCAGTACTTC.

The chain joins TRBV20-1 to TRBJ1-1, with TRBD1 as a possible D gene (6 bases). Trimming cost V 6 bases and J 5 bases, with 16 bases left between them. Germline values: CDR1 DFQATT, CDR2 SNEGSKA (reference sequence). The CDR3 consists of 13 residues. CDR3 sequence (DNA): TGCAGTGCGAAGACAGGCGCGACTACTGAAGCTTTCTTT. Residues: CSAKTGATTEAFF.

The gene calls are TRBV7-9 and TRBJ1-4, with no clear D. V was pared by 3 bases and J by 3 bases, with 8 bases between. The CDR3 totals 14 residues. CDR1 is SEHNR and CDR2 is FQNEAQ in the germline V gene (reference sequence). CDR3 sequence (DNA): TGTGCCAGCAGCTTTTCCTCGGCTAATGAAAAACTGTTTTTT. It codes for CASSFSSANEKLFF.

This chain uses TRBV5-1 with TRBJ2-1; D is uncertain. Germline lookup yields CDR1 SGHRS and CDR2 YFSETQ. Trimming took 3 bases from V and 7 from J, leaving 8 bases between them. CDR3 size: 12 residues. The CDR3 sequence is CASSSARNEQFF. The CDR3 DNA reads as TGCGCCAGCAGCTCGGCCCGGAATGAGCAGTTCTTC.

The sample holds a few counts of this clonotype. The chain is built from TRBV7-2 and TRBJ2-1; 8 nucleotides line up with TRBD1. This CDR3 comprises 15 residues. V was clipped by 2 bases and J by 9 bases; unmatched bases: 9. Germline V gene lookup returns CDR1 SGHTA and CDR2 FQGNSA. As DNA, the CDR3 is TGTGCCAGCAGCTTATACCAGGGGGCATCCGGTGAGCAGTTCTTC. Its translation is CASSLYQGASGEQFF.

The chain has TRBV5-1 and TRBJ2-2; D remains ambiguous. CDR3 length equals 13 residues. The V end lost 3 bases, the J end lost 7 bases, and 10 bases lay between the germline ends. CDR1 is SGHRS and CDR2 is YFSETQ in the germline V gene. The CDR3, as DNA: TGCGCCAGCAGCTCCAAATGGGACGGGGAGCTGTTTTTT. Its protein product is CASSSKWDGELFF. Filled out from reference TRBV5-1 and TRBJ2-2, the complete variable domain reads KAGVTQTPRYLIKTRGQQVTLSCSPISGHRSVSWYQQTPGQGLQFLFEYFSETQRNKGNFPGRFSGRQFSNSRSEMNVSTLELGDSALYLCASSSKWDGELFFGEGSRLTVL.

CDR3 in amino acids: CASSRDSEAFF. The DNA of the CDR3 is TGTGCCAGCAGCCGAGACAGTGAAGCTTTCTTT. The V gene is TRBV11-3, the J gene TRBJ1-1; D perhaps matches TRBD1 (5 bases). V lost 5 bases and J 7 bases, leaving 8 bases between the germline ends. This CDR3 has 11 amino acids. The germline CDR1 and CDR2 sequences are SGHNT and YENEEA.

The genes are TRBV18 and TRBJ1-6; the D gene is possibly TRBD1 (5 bases). The ends were cut back, 2 bases at V and 6 bases at J, with 14 bases in the middle. Germline loops: CDR1 KGHSH, CDR2 LQKENI. The CDR3 contains 16 residues. The CDR3 region is CASSPYRGRGNSPLHF. DNA of the CDR3: TGTGCCAGCTCACCATACCGGGGGAGGGGTAATTCACCCCTCCACTTT.

This clonotype was counted only a few times. The J gene is TRBJ2-5, the V gene TRBV7-2; D remains ambiguous. The ends were cut back, 3 bases at V and 5 bases at J, with 7 bases in the middle. The CDR3 is 12 residues long. Germline V gives CDR1 SGHTA, CDR2 FQGNSA. The DNA of the CDR3 is TGTGCCAGCAGCTTTGCTAGGGAGACCCAGTACTTC. Encoded protein: CASSFARETQYF.

The chain recombines TRBV20-1 with TRBJ2-1; D not certain. The germline V gene has CDR1 DFQATT and CDR2 SNEGSKA (reference sequence). Trimming took off 5 bases at V and 4 bases at J, with 18 bases between the two ends. The CDR3 sequence is 15 residues long. The CDR3, as DNA: TGCAGTGCTCCCGGGCCGACGCAACTTTACAATGAGCAGTTCTTC. This translates into CSAPGPTQLYNEQFF.

The gene calls are TRBV29-1 and TRBJ1-5; D is undetermined. Germline V CDR1 and CDR2: SQVTM, ANQGSEA. Trimming cost V 8 bases and J 0 bases, with 17 bases left between them. The CDR3 consists of 15 residues. DNA for the CDR3: TGCAGCTATGGAGGTGAATTAATTAGCAATCAGCCCCAGCATTTT. It specifies CSYGGELISNQPQHF. The complete variable domain, with remaining parts taken from reference TRBV29-1 and TRBJ1-5, reads SAVISQKPSRDICQRGTSLTIQCQVDSQVTMMFWYRQQPGQSLTLIATANQGSEATYESGFVIDKFPISRPNLTFSTLTVSNMSPEDSSIYLCSYGGELISNQPQHFGDGTRLSIL.

In this sample, this clonotype turned up a few times. The junction differs from germline at one of its ends, possibly a read error. The chain couples TRBV20-1 to TRBJ2-1; maybe TRBD2 (5 bases). The CDR3 covers 12 residues. Germline V CDR1 and CDR2: DFQATT, SNEGSKA (reference sequence). This CDR3 is CSARSSGNRGLF. The DNA of the CDR3 is TGCAGTGCTAGAAGCTCCGGTAACCGCGGGCTCTTC.

This chain connects TRBV10-1 to TRBJ1-6; D unclear. The CDR3 is 16 residues long. Trimming shortened V by 4 bases and J by 0 bases, and 10 bases separated the two germline ends. The germline CDR1 and CDR2 sequences are WNHNN and SYGVQD (reference sequence). This CDR3 reads CASSANGGSYNSPLHF. The CDR3 DNA reads TGCGCCAGCAGTGCCAACGGAGGCTCCTATAATTCACCCCTCCACTTT.

The chain joins TRBV11-2 to TRBJ2-7, with TRBD1 as a possible D gene (6 bases). This CDR3 spans 15 amino acids. V dropped 1 base and J dropped 4 bases, with 14 bases sitting between them. The V gene's germline CDR1 is SGHAT and CDR2 FQNNGV. The CDR3 DNA reads TGTGCCAGCAGCTTAGCTCCCGGGACAACTTACGAGCAGTACTTC. Its translation is CASSLAPGTTYEQYF.

V gene TRBV18 combines with J gene TRBJ2-2; TRBD1 might be the D (6 bases). There are 18 residues in the CDR3. The germline CDR1 and CDR2 sequences are KGHSH and LQKENI. The V end lost 2 bases, the J end lost 0 bases, and 16 bases lay between the germline ends. Here the CDR3 DNA reads TGTGCCAGCTCACCAGGACAGATAGGATCCGCGAACACCGGGGAGCTGTTTTTT. It specifies CASSPGQIGSANTGELFF.

The chain uses TRBV7-9 and TRBJ2-2; 9 bases line up with TRBD2. Germline V CDR1 and CDR2: SEHNR, FQNEAQ (reference sequence). Trimming removed 2 bases from V and 1 base from J; junction bases left unmatched: 5. The CDR3 covers 17 residues. CDR3 region: CASSLSLAGMNTGELFF. The CDR3 coding sequence is TGTGCCAGCAGCTTATCGCTAGCGGGAATGAACACCGGGGAGCTGTTTTTT. Full variable domain (missing parts from reference TRBV7-9 and TRBJ2-2): DTGVSQNPRHKITKRGQNVTFRCDPISEHNRLYWYRQTLGQGPEFLTYFQNEAQLEKSRLLSDRFSAERPKGSFSTLEIQRTEQGDSAMYLCASSLSLAGMNTGELFFGEGSRLTVL.

This clonotype was observed a handful of times. The V call is TRBV10-3, the J call TRBJ1-1; possibly TRBD1 for D (5 bases). Trimming removed 6 bases from V and 1 base from J, with 12 bases in between. Germline CDR1 and CDR2: ENHRY and SYGVKD. The CDR3 loop spans 14 amino acids. The CDR3 nucleotides are TGTGCCATCAGGTTTGGGGACCGGAACACTGAAGCTTTCTTT. Translation gives CAIRFGDRNTEAFF.

This clonotype was seen just once. CDR3 region: CASSPFSSEAFF. DNA of the CDR3: TGTGCCAGCTCACCTTTCAGCTCTGAAGCTTTCTTT. The gene calls are TRBV18 and TRBJ1-1; D remains ambiguous. The CDR3 totals 12 residues. V was cut by 3 bases and J by 6 bases, with 8 bases left in between. Germline V gene data show CDR1 as KGHSH and CDR2 as LQKENI.

In this sample, this clonotype turned up a few times. This chain connects TRBV10-1 to TRBJ2-7; possible D gene TRBD2, 6 bases. Trimming took off 0 bases at V and 2 bases at J, with 11 bases between the two ends. Germline V gene sequence: CDR1 WNHNN, CDR2 SYGVQD (reference sequence). This CDR3 has 15 amino acids. CDR3 in DNA: TGCGCCAGCAGTGAGTCGAGGAGGGTGGCCTACGAGCAGTACTTC. It yields the protein CASSESRRVAYEQYF.

In its sample, this clonotype was seen many times. V usage is TRBV2 and J usage is TRBJ2-1; TRBD2 is a possible D gene (6 bases). Germline V CDR1 and CDR2: SNHLY, FYNNEI. The CDR3 has 14 residues. V was shortened by 0 bases and J by 6 bases, with 9 bases between the two germline ends. DNA of the CDR3: TGTGCCAGCAGTGAAGCCCGGGGGATCAATGAGCAGTTCTTC. This codes for CASSEARGINEQFF. Looking up the rest from reference TRBV2 and TRBJ2-1 gives the full variable domain: EPEVTQTPSHQVTQMGQEVILRCVPISNHLYFYWYRQILGQKVEFLVSFYNNEISEKSEIFDDQFSVERPDGSNFTLKIRSTKLEDSAMYFCASSEARGINEQFFGPGTRLTVL.